The 4 T cell receptor beta chains listed next were all sequenced from one sample in a study of shared clonotypes between healthy human individuals. Clones were read by immunoSEQ multiplex PCR, and TCRdb kept only the in-frame ones, dropping some. The table includes 190,000 or so clones, 90% to 95% detected once. The sequenced sample was naive CD4+ T cells sorted from blood. Subset of the sample: CD45RA+ positively selected. Receptor source: a woman aged 25 to 39 in good health.

The V gene is TRBV2, the J gene TRBJ2-7, with 8 nucleotides matching TRBD1. This CDR3 contains 13 residues. From germline, CDR1 is SNHLY and CDR2 FYNNEI. The V gene end was trimmed by 7 bases and the J gene end by 3 bases; junction bases not matched to a gene: 5. CDR3 in amino acids: CASKATGVYEQYF. CDR3 nucleotides: TGTGCCAGCAAAGCGACAGGGGTCTACGAGCAGTACTTC.

This clone occurred once. The chain joins TRBV27 to TRBJ1-4; D is perhaps TRBD1 (5 bases). This CDR3 spans 14 amino acids. V was cut by 5 bases and J by 8 bases, with 15 bases left in between. Germline V gene sequence: CDR1 MNHEY, CDR2 SMNVEV (reference sequence). This chain's CDR3 is CASSPLGGREKLFF. In DNA form, the CDR3 reads TGTGCCAGCAGTCCCTTGGGGGGAAGGGAAAAACTGTTTTTT.

The V and J genes are TRBV9 and TRBJ2-7, with unresolved D. CDR1 and CDR2 from the germline V gene are SGDLS and YYNGEE. Trimming pared 0 bases from V and 0 bases from J, leaving 10 bases between. The CDR3 is 15 amino acids. The CDR3 here is CASSVGGHSSYEQYF. The CDR3 coding sequence is TGTGCCAGCAGCGTAGGGGGTCATAGCTCCTACGAGCAGTACTTC. Filled out from reference TRBV9 and TRBJ2-7, the complete variable domain reads DSGVTQTPKHLITATGQRVTLRCSPRSGDLSVYWYQQSLDQGLQFLIQYYNGEERAKGNILERFSAQQFPDLHSELNLSSLELGDSALYFCASSVGGHSSYEQYFGPGTRLTVT.

This clone was seen just once. This CDR3 is CASSLVTGSEAFF. The CDR3 coding sequence is TGTGCCAGCAGCTTAGTGACAGGGAGTGAAGCTTTCTTT. This chain connects TRBV11-3 to TRBJ1-1; 7 bases map to TRBD1. V lost 1 base, J lost 7 bases, and 3 bases stayed unmatched. Per germline, CDR1 SGHNT and CDR2 YENEEA. This CDR3 has 13 amino acids.